This T cell receptor beta chain came from a study of shared clonotypes between healthy human individuals. On this clone itself: The sample carries other DNA sequences with the same CDR3.

Every subset's genomic DNA went evenly onto several immunoSEQ plates. Profiling relied on immunoSEQ multiplex PCR, and the TCRdb table lists in-frame clones only, not all of them. The sample records around 2.5 million clones, roughly 93% being singletons. CDR3 size: 15 residues. CDR1 is SGHRS and CDR2 is YFSETQ in the germline V gene. V was clipped by 0 bases and J by 4 bases; unmatched bases: 4. The specimen sequenced was naive CD4+ T cells from PBMCs. Subset reported: CD45RA+ positively selected. The chain recombines TRBV5-1 with TRBJ2-3, with 8 bases matching TRBD2. The sequence was obtained from a man aged 18 to 30 in good health. Some clones in this sample may be carry-over from other donors' samples. CDR3 sequence reads: CASSLAAGVADTQYF. The CDR3 DNA reads TGCGCCAGCAGCTTGGCAGCGGGAGTGGCAGATACGCAGTATTTT.